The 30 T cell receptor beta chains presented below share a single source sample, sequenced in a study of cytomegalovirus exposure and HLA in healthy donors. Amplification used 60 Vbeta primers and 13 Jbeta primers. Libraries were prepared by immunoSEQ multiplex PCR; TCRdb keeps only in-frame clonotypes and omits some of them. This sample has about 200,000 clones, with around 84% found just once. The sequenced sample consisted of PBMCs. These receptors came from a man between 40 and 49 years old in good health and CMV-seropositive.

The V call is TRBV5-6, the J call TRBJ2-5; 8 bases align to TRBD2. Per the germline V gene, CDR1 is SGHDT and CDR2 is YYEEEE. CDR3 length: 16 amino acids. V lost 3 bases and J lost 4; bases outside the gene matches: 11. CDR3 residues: CASSYFSGVQRETQYF. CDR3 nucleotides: TGTGCCAGCAGCTACTTTAGCGGGGTACAACGAGAGACCCAGTACTTC.

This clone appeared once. The CDR3 sequence is CASSLLTRSNEQFF. The DNA for the CDR3 is TGTGCCAGCAGTTTATTGACGAGGTCGAATGAGCAGTTCTTC. The chain links TRBV28 to TRBJ2-1, with D unclear. The CDR3 spans 14 residues. Germline CDR1 is MDHEN and CDR2 is SYDVKM. V lost 1 base to trimming and J lost 7 bases, with 11 bases between them.

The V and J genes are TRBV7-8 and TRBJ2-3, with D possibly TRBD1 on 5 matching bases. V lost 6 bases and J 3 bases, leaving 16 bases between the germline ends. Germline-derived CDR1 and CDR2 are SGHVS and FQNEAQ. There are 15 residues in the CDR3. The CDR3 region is CASRTTARRTDTQYF. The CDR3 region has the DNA TGTGCCAGCAGAACGACAGCGCGGCGTACAGATACGCAGTATTTT.

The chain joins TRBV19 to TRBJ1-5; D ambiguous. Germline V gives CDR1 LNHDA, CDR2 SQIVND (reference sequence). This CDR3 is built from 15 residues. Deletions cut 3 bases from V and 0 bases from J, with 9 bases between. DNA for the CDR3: TGTGCCAGTAGTATCCAGGTTTATAGCAATCAGCCCCAGCATTTT. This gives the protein CASSIQVYSNQPQHF.

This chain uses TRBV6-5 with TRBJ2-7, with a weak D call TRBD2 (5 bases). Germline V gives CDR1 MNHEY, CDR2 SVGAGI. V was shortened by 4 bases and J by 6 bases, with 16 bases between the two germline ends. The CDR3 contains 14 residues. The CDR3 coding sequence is TGTGCCAGCAGTTTGTTGGGAGAGTGGGGCGAGCAGTACTTC. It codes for CASSLLGEWGEQYF.

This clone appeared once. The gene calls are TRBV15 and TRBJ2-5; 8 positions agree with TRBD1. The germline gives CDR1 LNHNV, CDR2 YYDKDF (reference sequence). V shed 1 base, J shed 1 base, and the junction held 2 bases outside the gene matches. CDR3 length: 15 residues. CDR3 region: CATSRGGQGQETQYF. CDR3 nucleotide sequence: TGTGCCACCAGCAGAGGCGGACAGGGCCAAGAGACCCAGTACTTC.

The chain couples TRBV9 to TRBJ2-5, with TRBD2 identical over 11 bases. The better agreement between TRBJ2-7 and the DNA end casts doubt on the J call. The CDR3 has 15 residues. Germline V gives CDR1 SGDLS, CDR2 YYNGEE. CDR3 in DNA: TGTGCCAGCAGCGTATCTAGCGGGGGGTCTCACGAGCAGTACTTC. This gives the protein CASSVSSGGSHEQYF.

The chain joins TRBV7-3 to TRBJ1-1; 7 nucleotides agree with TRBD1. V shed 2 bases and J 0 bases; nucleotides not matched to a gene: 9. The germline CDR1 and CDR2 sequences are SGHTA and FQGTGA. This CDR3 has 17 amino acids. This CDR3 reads CASSLARVGQMNTEAFF. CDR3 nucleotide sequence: TGTGCCAGCAGCTTAGCGAGGGTGGGACAGATGAACACTGAAGCTTTCTTT.

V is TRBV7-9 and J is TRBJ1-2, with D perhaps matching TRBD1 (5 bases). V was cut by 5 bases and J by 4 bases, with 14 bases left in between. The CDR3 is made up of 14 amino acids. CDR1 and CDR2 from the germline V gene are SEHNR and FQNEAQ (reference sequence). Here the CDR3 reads CASSLTGVVYGYTF. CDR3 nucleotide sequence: TGTGCCAGCAGCCTCACGGGGGTTGTCTATGGCTACACCTTC.

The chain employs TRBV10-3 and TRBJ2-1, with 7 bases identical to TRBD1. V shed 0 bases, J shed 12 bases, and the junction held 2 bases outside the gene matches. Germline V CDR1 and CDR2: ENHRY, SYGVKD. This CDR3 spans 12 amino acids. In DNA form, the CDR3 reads TGTGCCATCAGTGAGTCGTCAGGGGGGCAGTTCTTC. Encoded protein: CAISESSGGQFF.

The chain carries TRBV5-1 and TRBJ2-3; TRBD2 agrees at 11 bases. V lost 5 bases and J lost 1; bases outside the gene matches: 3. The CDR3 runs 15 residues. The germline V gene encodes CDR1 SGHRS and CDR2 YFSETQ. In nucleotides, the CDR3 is TGCGCCAGCAGGCGTAGCGGGGGGGGCACAGATACGCAGTATTTT. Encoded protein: CASRRSGGGTDTQYF.

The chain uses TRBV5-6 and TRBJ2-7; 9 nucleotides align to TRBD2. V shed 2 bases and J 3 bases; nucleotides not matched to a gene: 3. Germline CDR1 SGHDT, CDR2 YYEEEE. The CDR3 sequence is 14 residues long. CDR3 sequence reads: CASSFIAGDYEQYF. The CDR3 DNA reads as TGTGCCAGCAGCTTTATAGCGGGAGACTACGAGCAGTACTTC.

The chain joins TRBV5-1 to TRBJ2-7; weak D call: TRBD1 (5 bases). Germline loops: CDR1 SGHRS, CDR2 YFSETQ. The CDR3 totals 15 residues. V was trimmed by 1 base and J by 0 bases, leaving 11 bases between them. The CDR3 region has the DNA TGCGCCAGCAGCTTGTCCAGGGTCCACTCCTACGAGCAGTACTTC. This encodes CASSLSRVHSYEQYF.

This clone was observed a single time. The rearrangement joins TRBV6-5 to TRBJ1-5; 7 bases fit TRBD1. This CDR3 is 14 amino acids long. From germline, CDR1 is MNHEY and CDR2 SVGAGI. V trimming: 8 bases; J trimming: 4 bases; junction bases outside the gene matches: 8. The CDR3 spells CASALTGVNQPQHF. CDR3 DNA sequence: TGTGCCAGCGCCCTTACAGGGGTAAATCAGCCCCAGCATTTT.

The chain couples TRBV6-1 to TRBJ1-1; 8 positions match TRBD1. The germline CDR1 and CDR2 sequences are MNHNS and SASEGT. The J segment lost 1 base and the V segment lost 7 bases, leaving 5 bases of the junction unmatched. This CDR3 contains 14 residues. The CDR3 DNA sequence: TGTGCCAGCACCTCAGGGGGCGGGAACACTGAAGCTTTCTTT. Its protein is CASTSGGGNTEAFF.

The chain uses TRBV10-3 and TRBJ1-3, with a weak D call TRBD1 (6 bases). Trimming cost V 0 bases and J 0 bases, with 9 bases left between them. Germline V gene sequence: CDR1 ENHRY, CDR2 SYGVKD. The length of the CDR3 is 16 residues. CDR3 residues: CAISESDRSSGNTIYF. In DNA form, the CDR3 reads TGTGCCATCAGTGAGTCAGACAGGAGCTCTGGAAACACCATATATTTT.

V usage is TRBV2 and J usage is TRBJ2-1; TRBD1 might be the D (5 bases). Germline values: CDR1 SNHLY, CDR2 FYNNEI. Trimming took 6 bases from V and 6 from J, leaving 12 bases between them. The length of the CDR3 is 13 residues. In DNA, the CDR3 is TGTGCCAGCAGATCCAGGGTTTTCAATGAGCAGTTCTTC. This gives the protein CASRSRVFNEQFF.

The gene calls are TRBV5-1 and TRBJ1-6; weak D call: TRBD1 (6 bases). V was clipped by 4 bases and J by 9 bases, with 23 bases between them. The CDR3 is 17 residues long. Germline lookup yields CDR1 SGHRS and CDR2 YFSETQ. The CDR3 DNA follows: TGCGCCAGCAGCAGCGTTGGGGGGGGGCGACTTCCTTCACCCCTCCACTTT. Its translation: CASSSVGGGRLPSPLHF.

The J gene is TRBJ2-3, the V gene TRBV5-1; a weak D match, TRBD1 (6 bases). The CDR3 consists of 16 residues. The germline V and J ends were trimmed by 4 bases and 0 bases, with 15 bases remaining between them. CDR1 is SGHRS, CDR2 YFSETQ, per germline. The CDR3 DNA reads TGCGCCAGCAGCCCCCACAGGGAGCCTAGCACAGATACGCAGTATTTT. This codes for CASSPHREPSTDTQYF.

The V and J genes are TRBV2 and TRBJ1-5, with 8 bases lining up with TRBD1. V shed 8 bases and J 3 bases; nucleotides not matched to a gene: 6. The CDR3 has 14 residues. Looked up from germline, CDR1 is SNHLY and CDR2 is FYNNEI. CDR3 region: CASCGQGLNQPQHF. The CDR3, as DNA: TGTGCCAGCTGTGGACAGGGCCTCAATCAGCCCCAGCATTTT.

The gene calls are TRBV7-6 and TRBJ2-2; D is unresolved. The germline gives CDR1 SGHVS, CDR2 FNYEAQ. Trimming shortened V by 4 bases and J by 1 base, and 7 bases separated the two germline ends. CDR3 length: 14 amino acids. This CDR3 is CASSSSENTGELFF. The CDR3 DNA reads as TGTGCCAGCAGCTCCAGCGAGAACACCGGGGAGCTGTTTTTT.

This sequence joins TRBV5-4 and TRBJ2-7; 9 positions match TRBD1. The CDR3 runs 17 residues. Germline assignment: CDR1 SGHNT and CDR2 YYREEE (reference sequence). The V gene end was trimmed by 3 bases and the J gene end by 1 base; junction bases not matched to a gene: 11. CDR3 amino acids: CASSWGGGTGHSYEQYF. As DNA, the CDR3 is TGTGCCAGCAGCTGGGGAGGGGGGACAGGGCATTCCTACGAGCAGTACTTC.

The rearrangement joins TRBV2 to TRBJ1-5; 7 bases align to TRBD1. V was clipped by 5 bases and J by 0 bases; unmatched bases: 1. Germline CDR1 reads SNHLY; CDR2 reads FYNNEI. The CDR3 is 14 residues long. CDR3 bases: TGTGCCAGCAGTCGGGACAGTAGCAATCAGCCCCAGCATTTT. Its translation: CASSRDSSNQPQHF.

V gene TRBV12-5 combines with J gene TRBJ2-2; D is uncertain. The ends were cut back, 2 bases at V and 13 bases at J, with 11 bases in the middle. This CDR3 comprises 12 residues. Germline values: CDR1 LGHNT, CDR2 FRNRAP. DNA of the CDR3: TGTGCTAGTGGTTTGTCTAAAGGAGTGCTGTTTTTT. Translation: CASGLSKGVLFF.

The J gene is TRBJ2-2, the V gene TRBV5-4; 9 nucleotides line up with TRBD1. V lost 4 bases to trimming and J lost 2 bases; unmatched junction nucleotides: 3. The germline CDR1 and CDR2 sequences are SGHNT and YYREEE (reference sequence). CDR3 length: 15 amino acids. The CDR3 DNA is TGTGCCAGCAGCCGGACAGGGGCAAACACCGGGGAGCTGTTTTTT. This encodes CASSRTGANTGELFF.

The CDR3 nucleotides are TGCGCCAGCAGCCTCAGGGGCCTCATCACAGATACGCAGTATTTT. Its translation: CASSLRGLITDTQYF. The gene calls are TRBV5-1 and TRBJ2-3, with a weak D call TRBD1 (6 bases). The CDR3 contains 15 residues. The germline CDR1 and CDR2 sequences are SGHRS and YFSETQ. V gave up 4 bases and J gave up 2 bases, with 14 bases separating them.

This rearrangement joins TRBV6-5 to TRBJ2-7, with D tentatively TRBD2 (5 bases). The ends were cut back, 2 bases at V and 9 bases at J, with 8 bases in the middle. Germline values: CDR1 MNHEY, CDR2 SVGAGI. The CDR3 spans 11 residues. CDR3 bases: TGTGCCAGCAGTTACAGCCGGGGGCAGTACTTC. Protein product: CASSYSRGQYF.

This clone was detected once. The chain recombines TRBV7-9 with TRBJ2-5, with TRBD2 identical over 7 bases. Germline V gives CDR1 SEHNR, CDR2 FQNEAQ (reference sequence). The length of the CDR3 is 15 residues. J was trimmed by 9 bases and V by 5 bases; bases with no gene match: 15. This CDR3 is CASSPGDPPSGAQYF. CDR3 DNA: TGTGCCAGCAGCCCGGGAGACCCTCCCAGCGGGGCCCAGTACTTC.

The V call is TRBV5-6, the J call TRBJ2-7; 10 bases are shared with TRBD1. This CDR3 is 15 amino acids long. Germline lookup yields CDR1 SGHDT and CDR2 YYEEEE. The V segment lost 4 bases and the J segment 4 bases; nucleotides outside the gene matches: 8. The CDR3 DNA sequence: TGTGCCAGCAGCCCTATTCGGGACAGGGGTTACGAGCAGTACTTC. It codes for CASSPIRDRGYEQYF. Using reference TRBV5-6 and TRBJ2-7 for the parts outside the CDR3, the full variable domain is DAGVTQSPTHLIKTRGQQVTLRCSPKSGHDTVSWYQQALGQGPQFIFQYYEEEERQRGNFPDRFSGHQFPNYSSELNVNALLLGDSALYLCASSPIRDRGYEQYFGPGTRLTVT.

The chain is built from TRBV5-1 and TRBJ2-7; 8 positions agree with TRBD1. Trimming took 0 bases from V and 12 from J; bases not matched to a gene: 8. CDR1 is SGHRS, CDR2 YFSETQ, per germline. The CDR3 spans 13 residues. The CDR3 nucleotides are TGCGCCAGCAGCTTGGACAAATGGACAGGGTTGTACTTC. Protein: CASSLDKWTGLYF. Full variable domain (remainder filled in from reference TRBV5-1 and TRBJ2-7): KAGVTQTPRYLIKTRGQQVTLSCSPISGHRSVSWYQQTPGQGLQFLFEYFSETQRNKGNFPGRFSGRQFSNSRSEMNVSTLELGDSALYLCASSLDKWTGLYFGPGTRLTVT.